These T cell receptor beta chains were read from a single sample in a study of a mutant IDH1 vaccine in newly diagnosed glioma. The repertoire was sequenced with immunoSEQ multiplex PCR; TCRdb's copy has only in-frame clones and lacks some. This sample has roughly 32,000 clones, with approximately 80% found just once. This specimen consisted of peripheral blood mononuclear cells (PBMCs), obtained from a glioma patient treated with radiotherapy, temozolomide or both. The origin of the receptors is a man aged 45-65 years with glioma. Some clones in this sample may be carry-over from other donors' samples. The CDR3 runs from the conserved cysteine through the conserved F or W. The order of the fields is D gene, clone size, J gene, V gene, CDR3 protein, CDR3 DNA. D genes are given only for firm matches. Clone size is given for some rows only: seen once, a few or many times, or a class if the clone is expanded.

>TRBD2|-|TRBJ2-1|TRBV29-1
CSVEDLLAGMFF
TGCAGCGTTGAAGATCTGCTAGCGGGAATGTTCTTC
>-|few|TRBJ2-1|TRBV5-6
CASSLGRDREQFF
TGTGCCAGCAGCTTGGGCAGGGATAGGGAGCAGTTCTTC
>-|-|TRBJ1-1|TRBV19
CASTEWGGNTEAFF
TGTGCCAGTACCGAATGGGGCGGGAACACTGAAGCTTTCTTT
>-|-|TRBJ1-1|TRBV6-5
CASSYMNTEAFF
TGTGCCAGCAGTTACATGAACACTGAAGCTTTCTTT
>-|few|TRBJ1-2|TRBV5-6
CASSPPGLAYGYTF
TGTGCCAGCAGCCCCCCCGGGCTTGCCTATGGCTACACCTTC
>TRBD1|-|TRBJ1-6|TRBV25-1
CASSLGTAYNSPLHF
TGTGCCAGCAGCTTAGGGACAGCCTATAATTCACCCCTCCACTTT
>-|-|TRBJ2-7|TRBV6-1
CASSEAWTYEQYF
TGTGCCAGCAGTGAAGCTTGGACGTACGAGCAGTACTTC
>-|-|TRBJ2-7|TRBV7-9
CASSLNRAHEQYF
TGTGCCAGCAGCTTAAACAGGGCCCACGAGCAGTACTTC
>TRBD2|-|TRBJ2-5|TRBV7-2
CASSLPVASGETQYF
TGTGCCAGCAGCCTCCCCGTGGCTAGCGGGGAGACCCAGTACTTC
>TRBD2|-|TRBJ2-3|TRBV7-2
CASSYGGRDTQYF
TGTGCCAGCAGCTACGGGGGGAGGGATACGCAGTATTTT
>-|-|TRBJ1-5|TRBV18
CASSSSSNQPQHF
TGTGCCAGCTCGTCAAGTAGCAATCAGCCCCAGCATTTT
>TRBD1|-|TRBJ2-2|TRBV23-1
CASSLNGGGIGDRGNTGTGELFF
TGCGCCAGCAGTCTGAATGGTGGTGGAATTGGGGACAGGGGCAATACGGGGACCGGGGAGCTGTTTTTT
>-|once|TRBJ1-1|TRBV7-9
CASSLEGVMNTEAFF
TGTGCCAGCAGCTTAGAAGGTGTCATGAACACTGAAGCTTTCTTT
>-|once|TRBJ1-2|TRBV4-1
CASSQDPAGFYGYTF
TGCGCCAGCAGCCAAGACCCAGCCGGTTTCTATGGCTACACCTTC